The present T cell receptor (beta chain) was sequenced within a study of primary melanoma T cells and metastatic recurrence. The sample holds a few counts of this clone. Measured with immunoSEQ multiplex PCR; TCRdb has only the in-frame clones, and not every one. The listing contains 65 to 85 clones. This CDR3 has 14 amino acids. V dropped 5 bases and J dropped 4 bases, with 11 bases sitting between them. The germline CDR1 and CDR2 sequences are SGHNT and YENEEA. The specimen was melanoma tumor tissue. The origin of this receptor is a human donor with melanoma. V is TRBV11-3 and J is TRBJ2-2; TRBD1 is a possible D gene (5 bases). This CDR3 is CASSPGHSTGELFF. The CDR3 region has the DNA TGTGCCAGCAGCCCCGGACACTCCACCGGGGAGCTGTTTTTT.